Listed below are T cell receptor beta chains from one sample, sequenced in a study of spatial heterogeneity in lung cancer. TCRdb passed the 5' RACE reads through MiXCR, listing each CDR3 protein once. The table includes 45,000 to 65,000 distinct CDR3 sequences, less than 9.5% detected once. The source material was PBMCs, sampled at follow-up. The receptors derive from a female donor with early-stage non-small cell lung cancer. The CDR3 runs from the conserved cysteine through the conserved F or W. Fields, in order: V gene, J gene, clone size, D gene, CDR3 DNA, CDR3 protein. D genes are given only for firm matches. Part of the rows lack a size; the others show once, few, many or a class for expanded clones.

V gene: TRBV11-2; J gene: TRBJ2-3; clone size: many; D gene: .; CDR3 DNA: TGTGCCAGCAGCTTAGCGGGCGCAGATACGCAGTATTTT; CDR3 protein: CASSLAGADTQYF
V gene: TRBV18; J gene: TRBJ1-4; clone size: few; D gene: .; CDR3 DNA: TGTGCCAGCTCACCAGGGGGCGGCAATGAAAAACTGTTTTTT; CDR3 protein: CASSPGGGNEKLFF
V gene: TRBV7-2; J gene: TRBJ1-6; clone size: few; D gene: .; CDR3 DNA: TGTGCCAGCAGCCCAGCCGGATTTCGGATTTCACCCCTCCACTTT; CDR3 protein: CASSPAGFRISPLHF
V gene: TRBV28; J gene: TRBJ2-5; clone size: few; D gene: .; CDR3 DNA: TGTGCCAGCAGTTTAACCCCGTCAGCGAATTTACAAGAGACCCAGTACTTC; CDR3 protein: CASSLTPSANLQETQYF
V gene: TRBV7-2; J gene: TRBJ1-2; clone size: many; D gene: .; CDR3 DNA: TGTGCCAGCAGCTTGCCGAACAGAAACTATGGCTACACCTTC; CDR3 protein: CASSLPNRNYGYTF
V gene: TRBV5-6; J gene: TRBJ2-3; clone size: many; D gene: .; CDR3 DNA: TGTGCCAGCAGCTGGGTAGATACGCAGTATTTT; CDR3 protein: CASSWVDTQYF
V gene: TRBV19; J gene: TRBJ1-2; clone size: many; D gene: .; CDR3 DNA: TGTGCAGTAAGATCCGACGGCTACGATGGCTACACCTTC; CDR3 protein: CAVRSDGYDGYTF
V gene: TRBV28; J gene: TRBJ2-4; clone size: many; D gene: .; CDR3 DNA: TGTGCCAGCAGTTTTTCAGGGTCTGGTAACGGGGACATTCAGTACTTC; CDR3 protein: CASSFSGSGNGDIQYF
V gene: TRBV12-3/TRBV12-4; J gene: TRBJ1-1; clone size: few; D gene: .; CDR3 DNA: TGTGCCAGCAGAGGGGGGGGCTCTGAAGCTTTCTTT; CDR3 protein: CASRGGGSEAFF
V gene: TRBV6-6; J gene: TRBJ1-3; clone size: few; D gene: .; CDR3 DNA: TGTGCCAGCAGGGCCGATTACGGAAACACCATATATTTT; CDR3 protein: CASRADYGNTIYF
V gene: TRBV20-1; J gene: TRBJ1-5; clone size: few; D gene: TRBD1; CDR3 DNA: TGCAGTGCTAGCAGGGGGGAGCTACATCAGCCCCAGCATTTT; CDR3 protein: CSASRGELHQPQHF
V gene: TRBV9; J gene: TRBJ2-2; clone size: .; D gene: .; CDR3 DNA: TGTGCCAGCAGTGGGGGTCGGACTTCCGGGGAGCTGTTTTTT; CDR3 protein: CASSGGRTSGELFF
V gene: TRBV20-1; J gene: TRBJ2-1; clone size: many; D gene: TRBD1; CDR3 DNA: TGCAGTGCTAGCTCCCAGGACAGGTCTCGTAACGCCTACAATGAGCAGTTCTTC; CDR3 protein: CSASSQDRSRNAYNEQFF
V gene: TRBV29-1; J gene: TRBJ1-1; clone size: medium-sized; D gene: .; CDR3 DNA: TGCAGCGTTGAAGGGGGGACGTCCAAGAGGGCTTTCTTT; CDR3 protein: CSVEGGTSKRAFF
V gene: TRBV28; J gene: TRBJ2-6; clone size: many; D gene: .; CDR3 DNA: TGTGCCAGCATCAACTTTGGGGCCAACGTCCTGACTTTC; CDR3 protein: CASINFGANVLTF
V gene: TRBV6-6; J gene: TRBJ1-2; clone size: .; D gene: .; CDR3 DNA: TGTGCCAACTCCCCGGGGACCTATGGCTACACCTTC; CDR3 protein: CANSPGTYGYTF
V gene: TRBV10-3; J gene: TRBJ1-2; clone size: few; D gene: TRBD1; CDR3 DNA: TGTGCCATCACGGACAGGGCGAAAGGCTACACCTTC; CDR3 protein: CAITDRAKGYTF
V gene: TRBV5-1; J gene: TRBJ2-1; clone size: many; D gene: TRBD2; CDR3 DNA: TGCGCCAGCAGCCCGGACTTGACTAGCCCCAATGAGCAGTTCTTC; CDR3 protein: CASSPDLTSPNEQFF
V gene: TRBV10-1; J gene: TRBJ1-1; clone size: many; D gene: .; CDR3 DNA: TGCGCCAGCAGTGGGCGTTTGAACACTGAAGCTTTCTTT; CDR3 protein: CASSGRLNTEAFF
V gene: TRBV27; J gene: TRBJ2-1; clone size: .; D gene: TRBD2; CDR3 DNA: TGTGCCAGCAGTCTCAGACTAGCGGGGGGCAATGAGCAGTTCTTC; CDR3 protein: CASSLRLAGGNEQFF
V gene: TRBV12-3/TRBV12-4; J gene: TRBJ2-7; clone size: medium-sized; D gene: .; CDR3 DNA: TGTGCCAGCAGTTTGAATGGGTGGAACAGGCAGTACTTC; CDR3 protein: CASSLNGWNRQYF
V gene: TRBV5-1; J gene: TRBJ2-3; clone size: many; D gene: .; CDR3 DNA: TGCGCCAGCAGCCCTTTTTCGGGGGCCCGTGAGGGCACAGATACGCAGTATTTT; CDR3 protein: CASSPFSGAREGTDTQYF
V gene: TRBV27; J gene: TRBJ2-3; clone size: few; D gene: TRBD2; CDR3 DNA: TGTGCCAGCAGTTTTAGCGGGGTACGAGATACGCAGTATTTT; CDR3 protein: CASSFSGVRDTQYF
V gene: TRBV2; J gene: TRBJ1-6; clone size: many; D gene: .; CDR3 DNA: TGTGCCAGCAGAGGACAGACCAGCTCCTATAATTCACCCCTCCACTTT; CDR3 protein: CASRGQTSSYNSPLHF
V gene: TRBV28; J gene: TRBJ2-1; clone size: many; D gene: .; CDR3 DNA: TGTGCCAGCCGACGGGGAGTGTCCTACAATGAGCAGTTCTTC; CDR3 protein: CASRRGVSYNEQFF
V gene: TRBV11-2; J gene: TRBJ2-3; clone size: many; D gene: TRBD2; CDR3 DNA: TGTGCCAGCAGCCTGACTAGCGGAGATACGCAGTATTTT; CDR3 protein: CASSLTSGDTQYF
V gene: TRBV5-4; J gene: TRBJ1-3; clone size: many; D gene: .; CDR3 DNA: TGTGCCAGCAGCCCATCCTCTGGAAACACCATATATTTT; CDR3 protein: CASSPSSGNTIYF
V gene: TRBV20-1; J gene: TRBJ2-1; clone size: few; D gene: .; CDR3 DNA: TGCAGTGCTGGAGAGACAGGCTTGAGTGACAATGAGCAGTTCTTC; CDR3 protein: CSAGETGLSDNEQFF
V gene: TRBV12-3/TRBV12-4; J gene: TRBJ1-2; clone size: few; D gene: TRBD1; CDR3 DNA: TGTGCCAGCAGTTTACTGGGTCGGGACAGGGGGCAGATGAGCTATGGCTACACCTTC; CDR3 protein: CASSLLGRDRGQMSYGYTF
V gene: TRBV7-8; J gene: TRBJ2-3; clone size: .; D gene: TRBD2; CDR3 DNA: TGTGCCAGCAGCGTCCGGGGGAGGACTAGCGGGGGGGCAGATACGCAGTATTTT; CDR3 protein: CASSVRGRTSGGADTQYF
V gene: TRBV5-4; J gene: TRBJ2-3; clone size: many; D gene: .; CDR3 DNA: TGTGCCAGCAGCTCGGTCAAGGGGCCCGGCACAGATACGCAGTATTTT; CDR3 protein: CASSSVKGPGTDTQYF
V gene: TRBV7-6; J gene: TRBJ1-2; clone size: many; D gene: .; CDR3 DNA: TGTGCCAGCAGCCCCGGGATTAACTATGGCTACACCTTC; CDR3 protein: CASSPGINYGYTF
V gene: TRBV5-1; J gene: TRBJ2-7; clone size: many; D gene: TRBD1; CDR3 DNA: TGCGCCAGCAGTTTAGGCGGGACAGGGAAGGGCGAGCAGTACTTC; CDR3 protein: CASSLGGTGKGEQYF
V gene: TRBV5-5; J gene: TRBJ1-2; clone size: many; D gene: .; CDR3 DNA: TGTGCCAGCAGCTTACCGGACAGTTACTATGGCTACACCTTC; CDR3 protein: CASSLPDSYYGYTF
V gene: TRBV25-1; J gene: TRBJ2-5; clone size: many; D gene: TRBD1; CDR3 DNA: TGTGCCAGCAGTCCACAGGGGGTTGGGACCCAGTACTTC; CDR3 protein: CASSPQGVGTQYF
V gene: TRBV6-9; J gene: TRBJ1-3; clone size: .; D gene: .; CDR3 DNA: TGTGCCAGCAGTTACCCTGTCCCCTCACAACTCTCTGGAAACACCATATATTTT; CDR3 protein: CASSYPVPSQLSGNTIYF
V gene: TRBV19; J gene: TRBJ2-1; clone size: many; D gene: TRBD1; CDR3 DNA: TGTGCCAGCCGGAAGACAGGGAGCGGCTACAATGAGCAGTTCTTC; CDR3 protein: CASRKTGSGYNEQFF
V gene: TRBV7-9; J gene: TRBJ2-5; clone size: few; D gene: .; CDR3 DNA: TGTGCCACCGACAGGCAACCAAGAGAGACCCAGTACTTC; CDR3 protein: CATDRQPRETQYF
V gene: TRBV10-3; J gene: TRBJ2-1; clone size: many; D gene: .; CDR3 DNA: TGTGCCATCAGCCCAGCCACAGGGAAAAATCGCTCCTACAATGAGCAGTTCTTC; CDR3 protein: CAISPATGKNRSYNEQFF
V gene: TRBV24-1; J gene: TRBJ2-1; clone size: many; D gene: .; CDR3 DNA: TGTGCCACCAGTGACGCTAACAATGAGCAGTTCTTC; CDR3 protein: CATSDANNEQFF
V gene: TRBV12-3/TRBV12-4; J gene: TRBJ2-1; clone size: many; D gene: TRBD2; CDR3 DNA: TGTGCCAGCAGACTACTAGCGGTGGGAGGGGGTGAGCAGTTCTTC; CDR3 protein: CASRLLAVGGGEQFF
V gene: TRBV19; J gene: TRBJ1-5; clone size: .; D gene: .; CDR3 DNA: TGTGGCGCGGGGGGTTATCAGCCCCAGCATTTT; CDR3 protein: CGAGGYQPQHF
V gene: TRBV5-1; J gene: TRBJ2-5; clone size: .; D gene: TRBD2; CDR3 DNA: TGCGCCAGCAGCTTGAGTCTAGCGGGGGCCCCGGCCGGGCAAGAGACCCAGTACTTC; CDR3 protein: CASSLSLAGAPAGQETQYF
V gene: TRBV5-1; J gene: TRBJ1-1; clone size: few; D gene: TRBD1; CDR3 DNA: TGCGCCAGCAGCAGGACAGGGTCGGGGGACACTGAAGCTTTCTTT; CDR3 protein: CASSRTGSGDTEAFF
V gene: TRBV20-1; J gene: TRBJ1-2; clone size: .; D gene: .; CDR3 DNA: TGCAGTGCTCACAATTTCCGGGATGGCTACACCTTC; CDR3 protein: CSAHNFRDGYTF
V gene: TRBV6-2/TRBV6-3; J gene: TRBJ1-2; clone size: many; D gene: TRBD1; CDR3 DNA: TGTGCCAGCAGCAACAGGGGGCTACTCTATGGCTACACCTTC; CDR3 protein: CASSNRGLLYGYTF
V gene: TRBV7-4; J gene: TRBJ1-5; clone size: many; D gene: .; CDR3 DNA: TGTGCCAGCAGCTTATGGGGTCAGCCCCAGCATTTT; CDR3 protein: CASSLWGQPQHF
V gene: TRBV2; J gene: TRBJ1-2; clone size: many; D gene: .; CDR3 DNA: TGTGCCAGCAGGGCACAGGGAGGCTATGGCTACACCTTC; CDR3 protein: CASRAQGGYGYTF
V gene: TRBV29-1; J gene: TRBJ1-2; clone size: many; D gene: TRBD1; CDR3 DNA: TGCAGCGTGTCGACAGGGACTAACTATGGCTACACCTTC; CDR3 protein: CSVSTGTNYGYTF
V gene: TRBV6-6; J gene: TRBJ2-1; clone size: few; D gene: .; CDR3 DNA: TGTGCCAGCAGTTACGGGAAATACAATGAGCAGTTCTTC; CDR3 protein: CASSYGKYNEQFF
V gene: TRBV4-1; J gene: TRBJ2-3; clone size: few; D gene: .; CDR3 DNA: TGCGCCAGCAGCCCCACTCCAGTGCCCAGGGCAGATACGCAGTATTTT; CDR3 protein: CASSPTPVPRADTQYF
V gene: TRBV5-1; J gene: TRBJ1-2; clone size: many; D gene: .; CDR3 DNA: TGCGCCAGCTCCTCCGGGACAAAAAACTATGGCTACACCTTC; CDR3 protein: CASSSGTKNYGYTF
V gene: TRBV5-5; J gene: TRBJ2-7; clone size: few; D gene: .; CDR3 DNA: TGTGCCAGCAGATACGGGAGCTCCTACGAGCAGTACTTC; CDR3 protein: CASRYGSSYEQYF
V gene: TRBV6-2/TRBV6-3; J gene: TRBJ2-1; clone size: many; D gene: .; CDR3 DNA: TGTGCCAGCAGCACTCTGGGAGGGGGACTCTATAATGAGCAGTTCTTC; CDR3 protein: CASSTLGGGLYNEQFF
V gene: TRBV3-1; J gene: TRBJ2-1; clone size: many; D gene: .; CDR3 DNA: TGTGCCAGCAGCCCCCGCCCCTTGTATGAGCAGTTCTTC; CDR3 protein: CASSPRPLYEQFF
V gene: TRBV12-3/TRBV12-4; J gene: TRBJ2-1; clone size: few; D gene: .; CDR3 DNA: TGTGCCAGCAGTTTAACCGGGGGCGACACTGCGGAGCAGTTCTTC; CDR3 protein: CASSLTGGDTAEQFF
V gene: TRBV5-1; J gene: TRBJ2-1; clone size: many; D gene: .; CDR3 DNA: TGCGCCAGCAGCTTGGGGGTATCCTCCGGCTCCTACAATGAGCAGTTCTTC; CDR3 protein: CASSLGVSSGSYNEQFF
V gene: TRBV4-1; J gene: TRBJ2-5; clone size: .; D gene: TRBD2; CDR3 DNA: TGCGCCAGCAGCCCCCGGTTTGTTCAACTAGCGGCCCAAGAGACCCAGTACTTC; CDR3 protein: CASSPRFVQLAAQETQYF